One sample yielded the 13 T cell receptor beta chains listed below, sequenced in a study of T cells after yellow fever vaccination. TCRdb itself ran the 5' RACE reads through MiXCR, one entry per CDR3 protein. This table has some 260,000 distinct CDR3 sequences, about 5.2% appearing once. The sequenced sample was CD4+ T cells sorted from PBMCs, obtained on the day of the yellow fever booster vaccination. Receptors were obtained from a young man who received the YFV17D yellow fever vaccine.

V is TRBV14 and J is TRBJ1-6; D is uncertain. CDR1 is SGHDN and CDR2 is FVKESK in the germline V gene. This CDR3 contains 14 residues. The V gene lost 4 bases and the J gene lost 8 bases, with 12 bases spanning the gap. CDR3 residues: CASSRGSIYSPLHF. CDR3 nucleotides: TGTGCCAGCAGCCGCGGATCTATCTATTCACCCCTCCACTTT.

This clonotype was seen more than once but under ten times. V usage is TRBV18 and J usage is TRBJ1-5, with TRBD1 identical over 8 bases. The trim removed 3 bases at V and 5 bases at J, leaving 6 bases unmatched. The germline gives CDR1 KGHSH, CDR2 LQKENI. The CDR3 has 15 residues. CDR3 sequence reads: CASSPVTGGDQPQHF. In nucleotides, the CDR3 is TGTGCCAGCTCACCGGTTACAGGGGGGGATCAGCCCCAGCATTTT.

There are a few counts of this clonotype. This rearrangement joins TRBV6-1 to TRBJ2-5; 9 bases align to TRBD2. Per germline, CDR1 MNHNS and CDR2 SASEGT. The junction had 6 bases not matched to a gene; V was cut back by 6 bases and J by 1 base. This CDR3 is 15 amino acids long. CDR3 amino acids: CASRRAGGFQETQYF. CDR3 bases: TGTGCCAGCAGGAGAGCGGGGGGATTCCAAGAGACCCAGTACTTC.

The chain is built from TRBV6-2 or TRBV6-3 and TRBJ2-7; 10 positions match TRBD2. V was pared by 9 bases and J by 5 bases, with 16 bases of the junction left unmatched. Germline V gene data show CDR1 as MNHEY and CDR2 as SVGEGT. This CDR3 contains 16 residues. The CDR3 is CARPAGGSGGLNEQYV. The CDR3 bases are TGTGCCAGGCCTGCCGGAGGTAGCGGGGGGTTGAACGAGCAGTACGTC.

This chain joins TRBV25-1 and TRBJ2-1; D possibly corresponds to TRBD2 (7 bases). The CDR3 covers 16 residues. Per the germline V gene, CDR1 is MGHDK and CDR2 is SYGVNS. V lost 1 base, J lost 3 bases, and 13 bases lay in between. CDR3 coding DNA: TGTGCCAGCAGTGAATTAGGGCGGGGGCTCTACAATGAGCAGTTCTTC. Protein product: CASSELGRGLYNEQFF.

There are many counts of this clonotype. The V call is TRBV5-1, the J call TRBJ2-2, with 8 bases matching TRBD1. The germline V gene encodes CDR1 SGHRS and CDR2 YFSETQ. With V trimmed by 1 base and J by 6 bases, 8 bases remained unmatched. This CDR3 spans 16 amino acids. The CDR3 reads CASSLSAGGASGELFF. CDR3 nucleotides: TGCGCCAGCAGCTTGTCCGCAGGGGGCGCTTCCGGGGAGCTGTTTTTT.

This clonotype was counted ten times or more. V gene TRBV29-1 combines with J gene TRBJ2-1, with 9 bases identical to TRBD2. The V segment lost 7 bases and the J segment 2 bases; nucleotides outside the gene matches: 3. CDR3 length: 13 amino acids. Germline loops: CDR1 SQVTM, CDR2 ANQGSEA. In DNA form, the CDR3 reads TGCAGCGCTGCTAGCGGGACCTACAATGAGCAGTTCTTC. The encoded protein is CSAASGTYNEQFF.

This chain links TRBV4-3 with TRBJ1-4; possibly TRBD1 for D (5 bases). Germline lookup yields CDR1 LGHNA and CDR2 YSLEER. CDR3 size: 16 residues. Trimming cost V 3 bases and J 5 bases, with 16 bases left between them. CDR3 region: CASSQGPSGLNEKLFF. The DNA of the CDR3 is TGCGCCAGCAGCCAGGGGCCTTCCGGCCTAAATGAAAAACTGTTTTTT.

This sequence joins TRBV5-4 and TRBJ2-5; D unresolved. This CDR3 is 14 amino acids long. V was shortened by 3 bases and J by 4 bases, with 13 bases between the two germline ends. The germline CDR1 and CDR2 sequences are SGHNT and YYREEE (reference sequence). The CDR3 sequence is CASSSPRASETQYF. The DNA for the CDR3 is TGTGCCAGCAGCTCCCCTCGGGCCTCAGAGACCCAGTACTTC.

The CDR3 nucleotides are TGTGCCAGCACCTGGGGACAGTCCTACAATGAGCAGTTCTTC. Translation: CASTWGQSYNEQFF. This chain uses TRBV25-1 with TRBJ2-1, with TRBD1 identical over 7 bases. Looked up from germline, CDR1 is MGHDK and CDR2 is SYGVNS. The CDR3 loop spans 14 amino acids. Germline trimming cut 7 bases from V and 1 base from J; bases unmatched to any gene: 4.

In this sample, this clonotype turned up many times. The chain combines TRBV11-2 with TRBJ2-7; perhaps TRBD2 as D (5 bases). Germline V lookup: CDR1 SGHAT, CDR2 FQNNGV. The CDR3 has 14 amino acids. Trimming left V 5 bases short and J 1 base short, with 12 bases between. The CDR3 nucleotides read TGTGCCAGCAGCACCCTACTAGTTTCCTACGAGCAGTACGTC. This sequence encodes CASSTLLVSYEQYV.

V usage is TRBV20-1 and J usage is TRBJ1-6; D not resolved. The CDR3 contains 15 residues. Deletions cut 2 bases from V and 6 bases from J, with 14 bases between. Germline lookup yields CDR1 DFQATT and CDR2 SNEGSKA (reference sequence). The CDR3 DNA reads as TGCAGTGCTAGACCGCCGGGAGACTCTAATTCACCCCTCCACTTT. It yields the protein CSARPPGDSNSPLHF.

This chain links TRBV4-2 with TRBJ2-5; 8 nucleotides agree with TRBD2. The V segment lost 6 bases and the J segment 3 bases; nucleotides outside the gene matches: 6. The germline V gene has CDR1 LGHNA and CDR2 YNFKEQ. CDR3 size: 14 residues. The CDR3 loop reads CASRPQAGEETQYF. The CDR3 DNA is TGTGCCAGCAGACCTCAAGCGGGGGAAGAGACCCAGTACTTC.